This entry is about one T cell receptor beta chain. Profiling relied on immunoSEQ multiplex PCR, and the TCRdb table lists in-frame clones only, not all of them. Altogether about 190,000 clones are present, 88% being singletons, with the ten largest covering 4% to 5%. The V and J ends lost 6 bases and 0 bases, in that order; junction bases with no gene match: 6. The CDR3 loop spans 15 amino acids. The germline CDR1 and CDR2 sequences are SEHNR and FQNEAQ (reference sequence). These data originate in a study of blood T cell repertoires in COVID-19. Background on the study: Sources were T cells, B-cell-depleted T cells, or PBMCs; the material itself was cDNA or gDNA.

The sequence was collected from a human donor in a cohort sampled during active COVID-19. Sequenced input: peripheral blood. This chain joins TRBV7-9 and TRBJ2-3, with TRBD1 matching 7 bases. The CDR3 region has the DNA TGTGCCAGCAGTACCGGGACAGAGAGCACAGATACGCAGTATTTT. It translates to CASSTGTESTDTQYF.